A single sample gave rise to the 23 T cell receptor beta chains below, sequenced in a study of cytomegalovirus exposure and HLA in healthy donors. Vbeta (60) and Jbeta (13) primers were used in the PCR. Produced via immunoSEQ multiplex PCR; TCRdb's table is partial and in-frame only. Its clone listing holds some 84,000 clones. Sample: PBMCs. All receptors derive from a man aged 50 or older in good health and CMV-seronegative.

In nucleotides, the CDR3 is TGTGCCAGCAGTCGAGAGTCCGGCTATGGCTACACCTTC. Amino acid sequence: CASSRESGYGYTF. V usage is TRBV11-2 and J usage is TRBJ1-2; D gene ambiguous. The germline V gene encodes CDR1 SGHAT and CDR2 FQNNGV. The CDR3 is 13 amino acids. The ends were cut back, 6 bases at V and 4 bases at J, with 12 bases in the middle.

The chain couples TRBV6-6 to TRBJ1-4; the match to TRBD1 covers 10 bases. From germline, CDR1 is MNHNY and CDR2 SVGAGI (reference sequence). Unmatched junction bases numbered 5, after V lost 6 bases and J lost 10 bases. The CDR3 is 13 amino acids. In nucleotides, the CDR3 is TGTGCCAGCAGGGACAGGGGGTTGGGAAAACTGTTTTTT. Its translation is CASRDRGLGKLFF.

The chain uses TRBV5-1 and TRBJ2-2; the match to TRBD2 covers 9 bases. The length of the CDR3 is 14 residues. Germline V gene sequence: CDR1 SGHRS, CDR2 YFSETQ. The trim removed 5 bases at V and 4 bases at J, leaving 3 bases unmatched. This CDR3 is CASRERGVTGELFF. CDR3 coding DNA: TGCGCCAGCAGAGAGCGGGGGGTCACCGGGGAGCTGTTTTTT. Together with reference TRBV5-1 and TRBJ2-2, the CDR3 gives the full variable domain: KAGVTQTPRYLIKTRGQQVTLSCSPISGHRSVSWYQQTPGQGLQFLFEYFSETQRNKGNFPGRFSGRQFSNSRSEMNVSTLELGDSALYLCASRERGVTGELFFGEGSRLTVL.

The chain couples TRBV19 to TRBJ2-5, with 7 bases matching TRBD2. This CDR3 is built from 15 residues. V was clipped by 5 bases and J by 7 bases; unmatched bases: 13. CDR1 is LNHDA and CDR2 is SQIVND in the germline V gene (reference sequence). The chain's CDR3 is CASSPWEGGLGTQYF. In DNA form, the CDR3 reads TGTGCCAGTAGTCCTTGGGAGGGCGGCCTGGGGACCCAGTACTTC. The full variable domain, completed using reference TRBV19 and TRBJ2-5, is DGGITQSPKYLFRKEGQNVTLSCEQNLNHDAMYWYRQDPGQGLRLIYYSQIVNDFQKGDIAEGYSVSREKKESFPLTVTSAQKNPTAFYLCASSPWEGGLGTQYFGPGTRLLVL.

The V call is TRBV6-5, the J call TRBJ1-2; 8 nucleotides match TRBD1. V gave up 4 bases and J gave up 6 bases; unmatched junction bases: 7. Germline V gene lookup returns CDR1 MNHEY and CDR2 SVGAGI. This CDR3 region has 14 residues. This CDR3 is CASSSPDRGDGYTF. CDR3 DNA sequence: TGTGCCAGCAGTTCCCCAGACAGGGGAGATGGCTACACCTTC.

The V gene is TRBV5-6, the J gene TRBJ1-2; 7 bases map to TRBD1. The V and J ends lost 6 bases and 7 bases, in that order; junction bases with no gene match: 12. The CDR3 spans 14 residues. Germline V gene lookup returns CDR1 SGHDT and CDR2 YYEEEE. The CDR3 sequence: CASTPGQSLFGYTF. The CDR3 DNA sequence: TGTGCCAGCACCCCGGGACAGAGCCTATTTGGCTACACCTTC.

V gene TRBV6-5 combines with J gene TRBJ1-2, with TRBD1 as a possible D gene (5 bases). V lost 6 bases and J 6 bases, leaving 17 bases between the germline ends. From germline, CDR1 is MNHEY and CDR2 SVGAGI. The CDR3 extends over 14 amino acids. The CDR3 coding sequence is TGTGCCAGCAGCCGGACACAGGCGGTACATGGCTACACCTTC. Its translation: CASSRTQAVHGYTF.

DNA for the CDR3: TGTGCCAGCAGTGAGCAGAGGTTAGCCAAAAACATTCAGTACTTC. Amino acid sequence: CASSEQRLAKNIQYF. The chain employs TRBV6-1 and TRBJ2-4; D is unresolved. From germline, CDR1 is MNHNS and CDR2 SASEGT. The CDR3 runs 15 residues. The ends were cut back, 3 bases at V and 0 bases at J, with 9 bases in the middle.

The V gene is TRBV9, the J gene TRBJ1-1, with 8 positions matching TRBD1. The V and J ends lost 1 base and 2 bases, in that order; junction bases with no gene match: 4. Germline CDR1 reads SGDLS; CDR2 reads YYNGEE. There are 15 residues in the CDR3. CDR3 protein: CASSVTDRVNTEAFF. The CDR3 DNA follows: TGTGCCAGCAGCGTAACGGACAGGGTCAACACTGAAGCTTTCTTT.

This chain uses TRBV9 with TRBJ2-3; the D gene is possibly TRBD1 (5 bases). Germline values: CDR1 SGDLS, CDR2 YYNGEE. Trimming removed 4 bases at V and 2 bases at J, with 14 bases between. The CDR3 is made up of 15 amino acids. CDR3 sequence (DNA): TGTGCCAGCAGCTTCCGATGGGGCCCCACAGATACGCAGTATTTT. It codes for CASSFRWGPTDTQYF.

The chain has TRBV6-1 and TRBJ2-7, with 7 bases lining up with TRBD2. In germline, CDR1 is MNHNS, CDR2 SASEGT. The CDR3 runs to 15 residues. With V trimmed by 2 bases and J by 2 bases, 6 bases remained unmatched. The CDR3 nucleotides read TGTGCCAGCAGTGAACATGGGGGGGGTACCTACGAGCAGTACTTC. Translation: CASSEHGGGTYEQYF.

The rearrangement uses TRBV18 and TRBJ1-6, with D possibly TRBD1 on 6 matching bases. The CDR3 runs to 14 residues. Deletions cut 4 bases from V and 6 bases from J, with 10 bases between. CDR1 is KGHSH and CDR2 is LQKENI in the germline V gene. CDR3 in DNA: TGTGCCAGCTCACAACAGGGCTTTAATTCACCCCTCCACTTT. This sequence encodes CASSQQGFNSPLHF.

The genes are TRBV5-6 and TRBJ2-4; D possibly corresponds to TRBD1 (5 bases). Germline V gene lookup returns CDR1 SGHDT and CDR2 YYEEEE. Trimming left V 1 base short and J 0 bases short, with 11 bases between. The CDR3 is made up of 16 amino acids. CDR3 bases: TGTGCCAGCAGCTTGACGACAGACCCAGCCAAAAACATTCAGTACTTC. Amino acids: CASSLTTDPAKNIQYF.

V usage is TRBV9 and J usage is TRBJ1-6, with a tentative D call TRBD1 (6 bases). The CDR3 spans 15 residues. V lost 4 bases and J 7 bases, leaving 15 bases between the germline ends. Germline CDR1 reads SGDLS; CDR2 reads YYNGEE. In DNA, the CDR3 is TGTGCCAGCAGCATAGCGGCACAGGGAAATTCACCCCTCCACTTT. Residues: CASSIAAQGNSPLHF.

This CDR3 is CASSYPVTGEVKTQYF. The DNA of the CDR3 is TGTGCCAGCAGTTACCCAGTGACAGGGGAGGTTAAGACCCAGTACTTC. This sequence joins TRBV6-5 and TRBJ2-5; 8 bases fit TRBD1. With V trimmed by 2 bases and J by 6 bases, 11 bases remained unmatched. The length of the CDR3 is 16 residues. Germline V gene data show CDR1 as MNHEY and CDR2 as SVGAGI.

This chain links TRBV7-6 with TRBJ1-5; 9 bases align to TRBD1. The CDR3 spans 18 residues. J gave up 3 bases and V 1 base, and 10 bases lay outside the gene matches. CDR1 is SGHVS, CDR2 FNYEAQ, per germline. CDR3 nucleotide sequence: TGTGCCAGCAGCTTAGGTGGTTGGGGACAGGGTAACAATCAGCCCCAGCATTTT. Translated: CASSLGGWGQGNNQPQHF. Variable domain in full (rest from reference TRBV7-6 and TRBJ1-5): GAGVSQSPRYKVTKRGQDVALRCDPISGHVSLYWYRQALGQGPEFLTYFNYEAQQDKSGLPNDRFSAERPEGSISTLTIQRTEQRDSAMYRCASSLGGWGQGNNQPQHFGDGTRLSIL.

The CDR3 DNA is TGTGCCAGTAGTAACAGGGGTTACTCTGAAGCTTTCTTT. This encodes CASSNRGYSEAFF. This sequence joins TRBV19 and TRBJ1-1, with 7 bases lining up with TRBD1. Germline CDR1 reads LNHDA; CDR2 reads SQIVND (reference sequence). CDR3 length: 13 amino acids. V lost 4 bases and J lost 6; bases outside the gene matches: 5.

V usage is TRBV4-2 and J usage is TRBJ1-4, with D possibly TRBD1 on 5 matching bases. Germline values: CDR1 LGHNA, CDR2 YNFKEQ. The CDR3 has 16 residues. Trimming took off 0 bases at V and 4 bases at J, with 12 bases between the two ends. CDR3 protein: CASSQDRGNGNEKLFF. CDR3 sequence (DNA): TGTGCCAGCAGCCAAGATCGGGGGAATGGTAATGAAAAACTGTTTTTT.

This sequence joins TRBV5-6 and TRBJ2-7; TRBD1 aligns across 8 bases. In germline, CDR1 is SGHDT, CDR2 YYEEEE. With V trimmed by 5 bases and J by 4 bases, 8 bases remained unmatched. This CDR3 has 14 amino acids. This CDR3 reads CASRAWTGRYEQYF. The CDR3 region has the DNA TGTGCCAGCAGAGCGTGGACAGGGAGGTACGAGCAGTACTTC.

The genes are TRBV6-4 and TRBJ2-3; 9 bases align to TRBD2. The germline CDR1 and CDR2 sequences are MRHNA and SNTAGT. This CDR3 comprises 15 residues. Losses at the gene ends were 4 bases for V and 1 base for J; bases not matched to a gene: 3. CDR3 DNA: TGTGCCAGCAGTGTGGCTAGCGGGGGCACAGATACGCAGTATTTT. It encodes CASSVASGGTDTQYF.

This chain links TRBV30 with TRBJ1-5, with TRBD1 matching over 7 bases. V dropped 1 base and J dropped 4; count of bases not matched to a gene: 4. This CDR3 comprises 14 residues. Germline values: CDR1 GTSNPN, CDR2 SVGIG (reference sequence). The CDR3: CAWSARQGNQPQHF. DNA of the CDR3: TGTGCCTGGAGTGCCCGACAGGGTAATCAGCCCCAGCATTTT.

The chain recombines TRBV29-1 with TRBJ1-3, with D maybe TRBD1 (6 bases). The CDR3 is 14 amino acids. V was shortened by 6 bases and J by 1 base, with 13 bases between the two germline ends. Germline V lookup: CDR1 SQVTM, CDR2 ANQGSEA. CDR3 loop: CSVTSTGSGNTIYF. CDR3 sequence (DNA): TGCAGCGTAACGTCGACAGGTTCTGGAAACACCATATATTTT.

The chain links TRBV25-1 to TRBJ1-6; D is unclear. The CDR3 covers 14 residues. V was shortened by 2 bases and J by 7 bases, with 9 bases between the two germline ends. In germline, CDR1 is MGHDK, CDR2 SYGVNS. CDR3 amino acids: CASSEHTKNSPLHF. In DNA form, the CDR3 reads TGTGCCAGCAGTGAACACACCAAAAATTCACCCCTCCACTTT.